Listed below are T cell receptor beta chains from one sample, sequenced in a study of monozygotic twins with cystic fibrosis. Measured with immunoSEQ multiplex PCR; TCRdb has only the in-frame clones, and not every one. Of fewer than 15,000 clones in the sample, roughly 98% are singletons; the top ten hold around 0.42%. Sample: blood. The receptor set was obtained from a girl aged 2 to 10 with cystic fibrosis. Both conserved end residues are part of each CDR3. The D gene is left open where the match is weak. Only part of the rows carry a size: once, few, many, or a class if the clone is expanded.

TRBJ2-3	.	TRBV19	14	.	CASSIRRSTDTQYF	TGTGCCAGTAGTATTAGACGGTCCACAGATACGCAGTATTTT
TRBJ1-5	.	TRBV2	14	once	CASSDTTTDQPQHF	TGTGCCAGCAGCGATACCACGACGGATCAGCCCCAGCATTTT
TRBJ2-4	.	TRBV10-3	13	.	CAISEPLGNIQYF	TGTGCCATCAGTGAGCCCTTGGGAAACATTCAGTACTTC
TRBJ2-1	.	TRBV10-1	14	.	CASSDSGGGNEQFF	TGCGCCAGCAGTGATTCAGGAGGGGGGAATGAGCAGTTCTTC
TRBJ2-5	TRBD2	TRBV5-1	16	.	CASSPTTSGPKETQYF	TGCGCCAGCAGCCCCACGACTAGCGGGCCTAAAGAGACCCAGTACTTC
TRBJ1-2	TRBD1	TRBV6-1	16	.	CASSAPRQGPSYGYTF	TGTGCCAGCAGTGCCCCCCGACAGGGCCCTTCCTATGGCTACACCTTC
TRBJ2-7	.	TRBV7-2	12	.	CASSLVASEQYF	TGTGCCAGCAGCTTAGTCGCCAGCGAGCAGTACTTC
TRBJ2-3	TRBD2	TRBV7-9	18	.	CASSSRTSGMGSTDTQYF	TGTGCCAGCAGCTCCAGGACTAGCGGGATGGGGAGCACAGATACGCAGTATTTT
TRBJ2-1	TRBD2	TRBV9	15	.	CASGRTSGSYNEQFF	TGTGCCAGCGGAAGGACTAGCGGGAGCTACAATGAGCAGTTCTTC
TRBJ2-7	TRBD2	TRBV14	16	.	CASSQEPLAGVGEQYF	TGTGCCAGCAGCCAAGAGCCCCTAGCGGGAGTCGGCGAGCAGTACTTC
TRBJ2-5	TRBD1	TRBV5-8	14	.	CASSPGTGQETQYF	TGTGCCAGCAGCCCAGGGACAGGGCAAGAGACCCAGTACTTC
TRBJ1-2	.	TRBV9	15	.	CASSVGRSGDYGYTF	TGTGCCAGCAGCGTAGGGCGTTCGGGAGACTATGGCTACACCTTC
TRBJ2-3	.	TRBV27	13	.	CASSALGTDTQYF	TGTGCCAGCAGTGCCTTGGGCACAGATACGCAGTATTTT
TRBJ1-1	.	TRBV6-1	12	.	CASSDWDTEAFF	TGTGCCAGCAGTGATTGGGACACTGAAGCTTTCTTT
TRBJ1-1	.	TRBV6-6	16	.	CASSYAAVRENTEAFF	TGTGCCAGCAGTTACGCGGCGGTCAGGGAGAACACTGAAGCTTTCTTT
TRBJ2-1	TRBD2	TRBV13	19	.	CASSSLHPGEAGVYNEQFF	TGTGCCAGCAGCTCCCTACACCCGGGAGAAGCGGGGGTCTACAATGAGCAGTTCTTC
TRBJ1-5	.	TRBV7-6	14	.	CASSLGQGNQPQHF	TGTGCCAGCAGCTTAGGACAGGGCAATCAGCCCCAGCATTTT
TRBJ2-1	.	TRBV4-3	16	.	CASSQESGAPYNEQFF	TGCGCCAGCAGCCAAGAAAGTGGGGCTCCTTACAATGAGCAGTTCTTC
TRBJ2-2	TRBD2	TRBV6-5	16	once	CASSYSTSELSGELFF	TGTGCCAGCAGTTACTCAACTAGCGAATTGAGCGGGGAGCTGTTTTTT
TRBJ1-1	TRBD1	TRBV5-3	14	.	CARSTGQGNTEAFF	TGTGCCAGAAGCACCGGACAGGGGAACACTGAAGCTTTCTTT
TRBJ2-1	TRBD1	TRBV6-4	16	.	CASSDSTGGSYNEQFF	TGTGCCAGCAGTGACTCGACAGGGGGCTCCTACAATGAGCAGTTCTTC
TRBJ1-1	.	TRBV2	14	.	CASNPRLVNTEAFF	TGTGCCAGCAACCCGCGGCTGGTGAACACTGAAGCTTTCTTT
TRBJ1-3	.	TRBV6-6	13	.	CASNPPGGNTIYF	TGTGCCAGCAATCCCCCCGGAGGAAACACCATATATTTT
TRBJ1-1	TRBD1	TRBV19	16	.	CASRRDRALGRSEAFF	TGTGCCAGTAGAAGAGACAGGGCCCTGGGAAGGAGTGAAGCTTTCTTT
TRBJ2-1	TRBD2	TRBV29-1	14	.	CSVGASGRLNEQFF	TGCAGCGTGGGGGCTAGCGGGAGGTTAAATGAGCAGTTCTTC
TRBJ2-1	.	TRBV5-1	15	.	CASSLGGSSYNEQFF	TGCGCCAGCAGCTTGGGGGGGAGCTCCTACAATGAGCAGTTCTTC
TRBJ2-7	.	TRBV2	16	.	CASSGGRNRLPYEQYF	TGTGCCAGCAGCGGGGGGCGGAATCGACTTCCCTACGAGCAGTACTTC
TRBJ2-7	TRBD2	TRBV9	15	.	CASSVGAGGLREQYF	TGTGCCAGCAGCGTAGGCGCGGGAGGGCTGAGGGAGCAGTACTTC
TRBJ2-5	.	TRBV7-8	12	.	CASSRSKETQYF	TGTGCCAGCAGCCGATCTAAAGAGACCCAGTACTTC
TRBJ2-7	.	TRBV27	14	.	CASSFGGPTYEQYF	TGTGCCAGCAGTTTCGGAGGGCCCACCTACGAGCAGTACTTC
TRBJ2-5	.	TRBV20-1	11	.	CSARDRETQYF	TGCAGTGCTAGAGATCGAGAGACCCAGTACTTC
TRBJ2-1	.	TRBV19	15	.	CASSIAGSRNNEQFF	TGTGCCAGTAGTATAGCGGGCAGCAGAAACAATGAGCAGTTCTTC
TRBJ2-7	TRBD2	TRBV6-5	13	.	CASRGTSHYEQYF	TGTGCCAGCAGAGGGACTAGCCATTACGAGCAGTACTTC
TRBJ2-7	.	TRBV6-1	16	.	CASSEAPGASNYEQYF	TGTGCCAGCAGTGAAGCGCCGGGGGCGTCGAACTACGAGCAGTACTTC
TRBJ1-1	TRBD1	TRBV28	16	.	CASTEAGTGAWGEAFF	TGTGCCAGCACCGAGGCCGGGACAGGGGCCTGGGGTGAAGCTTTCTTT
TRBJ2-7	.	TRBV5-1	12	.	CASSRTGNEQYF	TGCGCCAGCAGCCGTACAGGGAACGAGCAGTACTTC
TRBJ2-7	TRBD1	TRBV5-1	15	.	CASSLGGGSSYEQYF	TGCGCCAGCAGCTTGGGAGGGGGCTCCTCCTACGAGCAGTACTTC
TRBJ2-3	.	TRBV6-5	15	.	CASSYSRAVTDTQYF	TGTGCCAGCAGTTACTCGAGGGCGGTCACAGATACGCAGTATTTT
TRBJ1-1	.	TRBV18	13	.	CASSPTSGPEAFF	TGTGCCAGCTCACCTACCTCTGGGCCTGAAGCTTTCTTT
TRBJ2-2	.	TRBV18	14	.	CASSLQLNTGELFF	TGTGCCAGCTCACTCCAGTTGAACACCGGGGAGCTGTTTTTT
TRBJ1-1	.	TRBV6-1	14	.	CASSDLPGGTEAFF	TGTGCCAGCAGTGACCTCCCCGGGGGGACTGAAGCTTTCTTT
TRBJ1-5	.	TRBV19	15	.	CASNPPGKFHQPQHF	TGTGCCAGTAACCCCCCCGGGAAGTTCCATCAGCCCCAGCATTTT
TRBJ2-2	.	TRBV9	15	.	CASSAKTTNTGELFF	TGTGCCAGCAGCGCCAAGACGACGAACACCGGGGAGCTGTTTTTT
TRBJ1-2	.	TRBV30	14	.	CAWSVRISVYGYTF	TGTGCCTGGAGTGTACGGATATCGGTCTATGGCTACACCTTC
TRBJ1-1	.	TRBV28	17	once	CASSFGRPRSMNTEAFF	TGTGCCAGCAGTTTTGGTCGACCTCGTTCCATGAACACTGAAGCTTTCTTT
TRBJ1-1	.	TRBV7-9	14	.	CASSSPGMNTEAFF	TGTGCCAGCAGCTCACCGGGAATGAACACTGAAGCTTTCTTT
TRBJ2-3	.	TRBV13	13	once	CASSRAPTDTQYF	TGTGCCAGCAGCCGTGCCCCCACAGATACGCAGTATTTT
TRBJ1-6	TRBD1	TRBV4-3	16	.	CASSQSPRGLNSPLHF	TGCGCCAGCAGCCAAAGTCCCAGGGGGCTAAATTCACCCCTCCACTTT
TRBJ2-2	.	TRBV5-1	13	.	CASSVQDTGELFF	TGCGCCAGCAGCGTACAGGACACCGGGGAGCTGTTTTTT
TRBJ2-7	.	TRBV20-1	11	.	CSARGGYEQYF	TGCAGTGCTAGAGGTGGCTACGAGCAGTACTTC
TRBJ1-1	.	TRBV5-1	14	.	CASSPYQQNTEAFF	TGCGCCAGCAGCCCTTATCAACAGAACACTGAAGCTTTCTTT
TRBJ1-1	.	TRBV7-9	15	.	CASSLGPGLNTEAFF	TGTGCCAGCAGCTTAGGTCCAGGGCTGAACACTGAAGCTTTCTTT